This is a list of T cell receptor beta chains from one sample in a study of neoadjuvant anti-PD-1 for oral cavity cancer. Generated by immunoSEQ multiplex PCR, the TCRdb table keeps only in-frame clones and is missing some. The data show 6,000 to 8,500 clones, with roughly 62% seen just once and around 3.5% held by the top ten. The material was PBMCs, obtained after nivolumab (anti-PD-1) treatment. All receptors derive from a person between 40 and 79 years old with oral cavity squamous cell carcinoma. The CDR3 runs from the conserved cysteine through the conserved F or W.

V,CDR3
TRBV4-2,CASSQDGQGNQPQHF
TRBV27,CASSLWASGYNEQFF
TRBV4-1,CASSQDTPRAGYTF
TRBV4-3,CASSLSEGQGLYEQYF
TRBV10-1,CASSEESGLDTQYF
TRBV7-2,CASSSRWGREETQYF
TRBV7-9,CASSFSGGGLNTIYF
TRBV9,CASSAGTLNTEAFF
TRBV7-2,CASSSQGNQPQHF
TRBV7-3,CASSLNPGNDGYTF
TRBV6-1,CASSGFDEGQVVNEQYF
TRBV5-8,CASSFPLAGDRTDTQYF
TRBV6-5,CASSYSRDSATQYF
TRBV9,CASSGPPRPGGDPGEQFF
TRBV5-6,CASSLVAGGLLFNEQFF
TRBV5-1,CASSWTGGAYNEQFF
TRBV4-1,CASSPGQGADGYTF
TRBV15,CATRLLAGGADTQYF
TRBV5-1,CASSLLGGGGSNEQFF
TRBV14,CASARGPSAYEQYF
TRBV19,CASSQPQHF
TRBV9,CASSPGQGNYGYTF
TRBV23-1,CASSQFYSNQPQHF
TRBV27,CASSLWARTSGGIGTDTQYF